The 11 T cell receptor beta chains below were found in one sample sequenced in a study of cytomegalovirus exposure and HLA in healthy donors. Repertoires were generated with immunoSEQ multiplex PCR, while TCRdb's copy carries only in-frame clones and drops some. The data contain around 120,000 clones, around 90% of them seen just once; the ten biggest clones take up under 2%. Source material: PBMCs. The receptor source for this set is a woman aged 18-29 years in good health and CMV-seronegative.

The J gene is TRBJ1-5, the V gene TRBV2; 7 bases align to TRBD1. Germline CDR1 SNHLY, CDR2 FYNNEI. The trim removed 6 bases at V and 9 bases at J, leaving 8 bases unmatched. The CDR3 runs to 13 residues. CDR3 bases: TGTGCCAGCAGCGGACAGGACTTCGGGCCCCAGCATTTT. It encodes CASSGQDFGPQHF.

This rearrangement joins TRBV5-4 to TRBJ1-4, with D tentatively TRBD1 (5 bases). The ends were cut back, 0 bases at V and 8 bases at J, with 11 bases in the middle. Germline CDR1 is SGHNT and CDR2 is YYREEE (reference sequence). The CDR3 spans 14 residues. CDR3 coding DNA: TGTGCCAGCAGCTTGGAGCAGGGCAGGGAAAAACTGTTTTTT. Translated: CASSLEQGREKLFF. The full variable domain, completed using reference TRBV5-4 and TRBJ1-4, is ETGVTQSPTHLIKTRGQQVTLRCSSQSGHNTVSWYQQALGQGPQFIFQYYREEENGRGNFPPRFSGLQFPNYSSELNVNALELDDSALYLCASSLEQGREKLFFGSGTQLSVL.

V and J are TRBV7-9 and TRBJ1-2, with D unresolved. Trimming removed 2 bases at V and 8 bases at J, with 12 bases between. Per germline, CDR1 SEHNR and CDR2 FQNEAQ (reference sequence). This CDR3 region has 13 residues. CDR3 DNA sequence: TGTGCCAGCAGCTTATTCCAGTCAGGAGGCTACACCTTC. This translates into CASSLFQSGGYTF.

This clone has only a few counts. The CDR3 region is CAWSEADRGYINTEAFF. The CDR3 nucleotides read TGTGCCTGGAGTGAAGCGGACAGGGGGTATATTAACACTGAAGCTTTCTTT. J is TRBJ1-1 and V is TRBV30; 10 nucleotides align to TRBD1. V shed 1 base, J shed 2 bases, and the junction held 10 bases outside the gene matches. Germline CDR1 reads GTSNPN; CDR2 reads SVGIG (reference sequence). The CDR3 is 17 amino acids.

This clone turned up a few times. The rearrangement joins TRBV5-4 to TRBJ1-2; the D gene is possibly TRBD1 (6 bases). V was pared by 2 bases and J by 5 bases, with 16 bases between. This CDR3 is built from 15 residues. Germline V gives CDR1 SGHNT, CDR2 YYREEE (reference sequence). The CDR3 DNA is TGTGCCAGCAGCTTTCGACAGGACCCCCGGTATGGCTACACCTTC. It yields the protein CASSFRQDPRYGYTF.

The V gene is TRBV4-2, the J gene TRBJ2-1; D is ambiguous. The V and J ends lost 0 bases and 7 bases respectively, with 7 bases between them. In germline, CDR1 is LGHNA, CDR2 YNFKEQ. The CDR3 runs to 13 residues. The CDR3 DNA follows: TGTGCCAGCAGCCAAGATCACGGGAATGAGCAGTTCTTC. Amino acid sequence: CASSQDHGNEQFF.

This chain connects TRBV11-2 to TRBJ2-5; TRBD2 aligns across 10 bases. The germline gives CDR1 SGHAT, CDR2 FQNNGV. V was clipped by 5 bases and J by 4 bases; unmatched bases: 10. The CDR3 contains 16 residues. CDR3 region: CASSPFWLAGVETQYF. DNA for the CDR3: TGTGCCAGCAGCCCCTTCTGGCTAGCGGGGGTAGAGACCCAGTACTTC.

The genes are TRBV7-2 and TRBJ2-3; 8 bases agree with TRBD2. The V gene's germline CDR1 is SGHTA and CDR2 FQGNSA. V lost 8 bases and J lost 5; bases outside the gene matches: 6. There are 13 residues in the CDR3. CDR3 amino acids: CASGAGAIDTQYF. For the CDR3, the DNA is TGTGCCAGCGGAGCGGGAGCTATAGATACGCAGTATTTT.

The J gene is TRBJ1-1, the V gene TRBV4-2; D gene unclear. Trimming shortened V by 4 bases and J by 4 bases, and 16 bases separated the two germline ends. The germline V gene encodes CDR1 LGHNA and CDR2 YNFKEQ. This CDR3 comprises 15 residues. CDR3 sequence: CASSPSLDWGTEAFF. The DNA of the CDR3 is TGTGCCAGCAGCCCATCCCTGGACTGGGGCACTGAAGCTTTCTTT.

A single count supports this clone. The DNA of the CDR3 is TGTGCCAGTAGTATATCCGGGACAGGGGATAGGTCCCAGCATTTT. Translating gives CASSISGTGDRSQHF. The chain employs TRBV19 and TRBJ1-5; 10 nucleotides line up with TRBD1. J was trimmed by 11 bases and V by 2 bases; bases with no gene match: 9. CDR1 is LNHDA and CDR2 is SQIVND in the germline V gene (reference sequence). The CDR3 length is 15 residues.

The V and J genes are TRBV2 and TRBJ1-1, with D possibly TRBD1 on 5 matching bases. V gave up 3 bases and J gave up 3 bases, with 8 bases separating them. This CDR3 comprises 13 residues. Per the germline V gene, CDR1 is SNHLY and CDR2 is FYNNEI. CDR3 in amino acids: CASSDRVDTEAFF. CDR3 DNA sequence: TGTGCCAGCAGTGACAGGGTGGACACTGAAGCTTTCTTT.